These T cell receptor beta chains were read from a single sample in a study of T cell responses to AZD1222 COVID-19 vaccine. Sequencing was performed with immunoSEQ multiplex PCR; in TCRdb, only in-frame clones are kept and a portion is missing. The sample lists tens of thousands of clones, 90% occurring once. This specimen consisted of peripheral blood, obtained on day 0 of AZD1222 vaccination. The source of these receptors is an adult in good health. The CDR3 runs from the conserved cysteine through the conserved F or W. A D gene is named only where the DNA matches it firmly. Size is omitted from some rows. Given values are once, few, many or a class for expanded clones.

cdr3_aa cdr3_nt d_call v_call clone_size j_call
CASSQDGGRGQINSPLHF TGTGCCAGCAGCCAAGATGGTGGTCGGGGACAGATAAATTCACCCCTCCACTTT TRBD1 TRBV3-1/TRBV3-2 . TRBJ1-6
CASSQAPGTLTQPQHF TGCGCCAGCAGCCAAGCCCCCGGGACTCTCACTCAGCCCCAGCATTTT . TRBV4-1 . TRBJ1-5
CASSVNTGLSGNTIYF TGTGCCAGCAGCGTAAACACGGGCCTCTCTGGAAACACCATATATTTT . TRBV9 . TRBJ1-3
CASSLLGLRTGRNYEQYF TGTGCCAGCAGTTTATTAGGATTGAGGACAGGGCGAAACTACGAGCAGTACTTC TRBD1 TRBV28 . TRBJ2-7
CATSDFRTGGAWDTGELFF TGTGCCACCAGTGATTTCCGGACAGGGGGCGCCTGGGATACCGGGGAGCTGTTTTTT TRBD1 TRBV24-1 . TRBJ2-2
CASSQEAGNTIYF TGTGCCAGCAGCCAAGAGGCAGGAAACACCATATATTTT . TRBV3-1/TRBV3-2 . TRBJ1-3
CASSSKGASNTGELFF TGCGCCAGCAGCAGCAAGGGGGCCTCGAACACCGGGGAGCTGTTTTTT TRBD1 TRBV5-1 . TRBJ2-2
CASSSPGYSNQPQHF TGTGCCAGCAGCTCACCAGGGTATAGCAATCAGCCCCAGCATTTT . TRBV7-8 . TRBJ1-5
CSVEGIGASYEQYF TGCAGCGTTGAGGGGATCGGGGCTTCGTACGAGCAGTACTTC . TRBV29-1 . TRBJ2-7
CASSLDREGAYNEQFF TGCGCCAGCAGCTTGGACCGGGAAGGAGCCTACAATGAGCAGTTCTTC . TRBV5-1 . TRBJ2-1
CARPTGLSYEQYF TGTGCCAGGCCGACAGGGCTCTCCTACGAGCAGTACTTC TRBD1 TRBV19 . TRBJ2-7
CSASRDRVSGNTIYF TGCAGTGCTAGTCGGGACAGGGTGTCCGGAAACACCATATATTTT TRBD1 TRBV20-1 few TRBJ1-3
CASSLTAHEAQYF TGTGCCAGCAGCTTAACGGCCCATGAGGCGCAGTATTTT . TRBV5-6 . TRBJ2-3
CATRDPRGYGYTF TGTGCCACCCGGGACCCACGGGGCTATGGCTACACCTTC . TRBV28 . TRBJ1-2
CASSQGPNTEAFF TGTGCCAGCAGCCAAGGTCCGAACACTGAAGCTTTCTTT . TRBV3-1/TRBV3-2 . TRBJ1-1
CASRDGRMGKLFF TGTGCCAGCAGGGACGGTCGGATGGGAAAACTGTTTTTT . TRBV7-2 . TRBJ1-4
CASSQDASGTQYF TGTGCCAGCAGCCAAGACGCGTCTGGGACCCAGTACTTC . TRBV7-2 . TRBJ2-5
CASSISRDSYNEQFF TGTGCCAGTAGTATAAGTAGGGACAGTTACAATGAGCAGTTCTTC TRBD1 TRBV19 . TRBJ2-1
CASRVMGSYSYEQYF TGTGCCAGCAGGGTCATGGGCAGCTACTCCTACGAGCAGTACTTC . TRBV6-5 few TRBJ2-7
CASSKGRDRGNQPQHF TGTGCCAGCAGTAAGGGTCGGGACAGGGGGAATCAGCCCCAGCATTTT TRBD1 TRBV25-1 . TRBJ1-5
CASSRGTGTYEQYF TGTGCCAGCAGCCGGGGGACAGGTACTTACGAGCAGTACTTC TRBD1 TRBV3-1/TRBV3-2 . TRBJ2-7
CATQPAVTYGYTF TGTGCCACCCAACCGGCAGTCACCTATGGCTACACCTTC . TRBV5-8 . TRBJ1-2
CASRDGATNEKLFF TGTGCCAGTAGGGACGGAGCAACTAATGAAAAACTGTTTTTT . TRBV19 . TRBJ1-4
CASSQDRGREGYTF TGCGCCAGCAGCCAAGACAGGGGGAGGGAGGGCTACACCTTC TRBD1 TRBV4-3 few TRBJ1-2
CASSFGRRDYEQYF TGCGCCAGCAGCTTCGGCCGGAGGGACTACGAGCAGTACTTC . TRBV5-1 . TRBJ2-7
CAISDSLGQGSQPQHF TGTGCCATCAGTGACTCGTTGGGACAGGGATCTCAGCCCCAGCATTTT TRBD1 TRBV10-3 . TRBJ1-5
CASSLGTRPNYGYTF TGTGCCAGCAGCTTAGGGACACGACCGAACTATGGCTACACCTTC . TRBV7-9 . TRBJ1-2
CASSNNYEQYF TGTGCCAGCAGCAACAACTACGAGCAGTACTTC . TRBV3-1/TRBV3-2 . TRBJ2-7
CASSHQREQYF TGTGCCAGCAGTCATCAGCGGGAGCAGTACTTC . TRBV6-2/TRBV6-3 . TRBJ2-7
CASSIDSLRTGSTETQYF TGTGCCAGTAGTATAGATTCCCTGAGGACAGGGTCTACGGAGACCCAGTACTTC TRBD1 TRBV19 . TRBJ2-5
CASSLTGSEGYTF TGTGCCAGCAGCTTAACAGGGTCGGAAGGCTACACCTTC . TRBV11-2 . TRBJ1-2
CASSFLTSTYEQYF TGTGCCAGCAGCTTTTTAACGTCCACCTACGAGCAGTACTTC . TRBV7-9 . TRBJ2-7
CSAADKGEQFF TGCAGTGCCGCGGACAAGGGTGAGCAGTTCTTC . TRBV20-1 . TRBJ2-1
CASSRGHTQYF TGTGCCAGCAGCAGAGGGCATACGCAGTATTTT . TRBV7-9 . TRBJ2-3
CASSLDRVPMEAFF TGTGCCAGCAGCTTAGATAGGGTGCCAATGGAAGCTTTCTTT . TRBV7-8 . TRBJ1-1
CSASPDRIDGYTF TGCAGTGCTAGTCCCGACAGGATCGATGGCTACACCTTC . TRBV20-1 . TRBJ1-2
CASSPLGRLSTEAFF TGTGCCAGCTCACCGTTGGGAAGATTGAGCACTGAAGCTTTCTTT . TRBV18 . TRBJ1-1
CASSLDGTALNQPQHF TGTGCCAGCAGCTTAGATGGGACAGCCCTCAATCAGCCCCAGCATTTT TRBD1 TRBV7-8 . TRBJ1-5
CATSERPGQGAGELFF TGTGCCACCAGTGAGCGGCCGGGACAGGGGGCCGGGGAGCTGTTTTTT TRBD1 TRBV24-1 . TRBJ2-2
CASSLRGGTSEAFF TGTGCCAGCAGCTTGCGGGGCGGGACATCTGAAGCTTTCTTT . TRBV5-8 once TRBJ1-1
CASSRDGELQPQHF TGTGCCAGTAGTAGAGACGGGGAACTCCAGCCCCAGCATTTT . TRBV19 . TRBJ1-5
CASSLADNYGYTF TGTGCCAGCAGTTTAGCGGATAACTATGGCTACACCTTC . TRBV27 . TRBJ1-2
CASSYNRPGGNSPLHF TGTGCCAGCAGTTACAACAGACCGGGGGGCAATTCACCCCTCCACTTT . TRBV6-5 . TRBJ1-6
CASSRDRLPDTQYF TGTGCCAGCAGCCGCGACAGGCTCCCAGATACGCAGTATTTT . TRBV7-9 . TRBJ2-3
CASSVVGGADTQYF TGTGCCAGCAGCGTAGTTGGGGGGGCAGATACGCAGTATTTT TRBD2 TRBV9 . TRBJ2-3
CASSTGAANNEQFF TGTGCCAGCAGTACCGGGGCCGCTAACAATGAGCAGTTCTTC . TRBV6-2/TRBV6-3 . TRBJ2-1
CASSERGGFRAFF TGTGCCAGCAGCGAGCGAGGGGGCTTCAGAGCTTTCTTT TRBD1 TRBV3-1/TRBV3-2 . TRBJ1-1
CATRGAEDNEQFF TGTGCCACCAGGGGGGCGGAAGACAATGAGCAGTTCTTC . TRBV10-3 once TRBJ2-1
CASSSPRQGRTEAFF TGTGCCAGCAGTTCCCCCCGACAGGGACGGACTGAAGCTTTCTTT TRBD1 TRBV6-5 . TRBJ1-1
CASNRGPKNIQYF TGTGCCAGTAACAGGGGACCCAAAAACATTCAGTACTTC TRBD1 TRBV19 . TRBJ2-4
CASSSPGGNTGELFF TGTGCCAGCAGCTCCCCGGGGGGGAACACCGGGGAGCTGTTTTTT TRBD2 TRBV7-9 . TRBJ2-2
CASSTDSGGEAFF TGTGCCAGCAGCACCGACAGCGGCGGAGAAGCTTTCTTT . TRBV7-3 . TRBJ1-1
CASSLTRDDEEAFF TGTGCCAGCAGCTTAACCCGCGATGACGAGGAAGCTTTCTTT . TRBV7-3 once TRBJ1-1
CASSSPLRYSNQPQHF TGTGCCAGCAGTTCTCCTCTTCGGTATAGCAATCAGCCCCAGCATTTT . TRBV6-5 . TRBJ1-5
CASSQARGSNQPQHF TGTGCCAGCAGCCAAGCAAGGGGAAGCAATCAGCCCCAGCATTTT . TRBV3-1/TRBV3-2 . TRBJ1-5
CASSVSADLNTEAFF TGTGCCAGCAGCGTATCCGCAGACTTGAACACTGAAGCTTTCTTT . TRBV9 . TRBJ1-1
CASSEVGGRQPQHF TGTGCCAGCAGTGAGGTAGGGGGCCGTCAGCCCCAGCATTTT TRBD1 TRBV6-1 . TRBJ1-5
CASSSGTRKADTQYF TGTGCCAGCAGCTCCGGGACTAGGAAGGCAGATACGCAGTATTTT TRBD2 TRBV7-3 . TRBJ2-3
CASSLGMYNEQFF TGTGCCAGCAGCTTAGGAATGTACAATGAGCAGTTCTTC . TRBV7-3 . TRBJ2-1
CASRPPGPEKLFF TGTGCCAGCAGGCCTCCGGGCCCAGAAAAACTGTTTTTT . TRBV2 . TRBJ1-4